The T cell receptor (beta chain) under discussion was sequenced for a study of OX40 agonist ivuxolimab in advanced cancers. Study at large: The mean age was approximately 60 years, ranging from 23 to 79, with 80% to 85% of participants male.

Looked up from germline, CDR1 is MNHNS and CDR2 is SASEGT. Trimming took off 5 bases at V and 3 bases at J, with 11 bases between the two ends. The length of the CDR3 is 14 residues. Using immunoSEQ multiplex PCR, the repertoire was profiled, and TCRdb retains in-frame clones only, with some absent. The table has around 88,000 clones, about 90% seen once. Source: CD4+ or CD8+ T cells sorted from blood, taken in a trial of the OX40 agonist ivuxolimab. The sequence came from an adult with an advanced solid tumor such as melanoma, head and neck, liver or kidney cancer. The chain carries TRBV6-1 and TRBJ2-1; D possibly uses TRBD1 or TRBD2 (5 bases each). The CDR3 nucleotides are TGTGCCAGCAGTTCGGGACGGCTCTACAATGAGCAGTTCTTC. It translates to CASSSGRLYNEQFF.